The 14 T cell receptor beta chains presented below share a single source sample, sequenced in a study of T cell clonality in common variable immunodeficiency. The method was immunoSEQ multiplex PCR; TCRdb's version includes in-frame clones alone and lacks a portion of them. Recorded here are about 30,000 clones, with no singletons, and the ten leading clones hold around 5.9%. Their antigen targets remain unknown. The study, taken as a whole, reports: Common variable immunodeficiency TCR beta sequences reportedly had fewer deletions and N-nucleotide insertions.

The material sequenced was peripheral blood mononuclear cells. Receptor source: a human donor with common variable immunodeficiency.

In regard to this clone: The DNA ends 3 residues before the CDR3 does, and the rest of the CDR3 is filled in from the germline J gene. V gene TRBV7-9 combines with J gene TRBJ2-7, with TRBD1 matching over 7 bases. Germline trimming cut 4 bases from V and 2 bases from J; bases unmatched to any gene: 5. This CDR3 comprises 14 residues. The germline V gene has CDR1 SEHNR and CDR2 FQNEAQ (reference sequence). The CDR3: CASSYTGVTYEQYF. Incomplete CDR3 DNA: TGTGCCAGCAGCTACACAGGGGTTACCTACGAG.

This clone has at least ten counts. Sequencing ends 3 residues short of the CDR3 end; the germline J gene provides the rest. The chain joins TRBV18 to TRBJ1-5, with D possibly TRBD1 on 5 matching bases. The CDR3 length is 15 residues. Trimming removed 5 bases at V and 2 bases at J, with 13 bases between. The germline CDR1 and CDR2 sequences are KGHSH and LQKENI. This CDR3 reads CASSSQGGGNQPQHF. CDR3 DNA, as far as it was read: TGTGCCAGCTCATCGCAGGGAGGGGGCAATCAGCCC.

Turning to this clone: The read is 3 residues too short to cover the CDR3 end, so that end is filled in from the germline J gene. The chain links TRBV18 to TRBJ2-3; 10 bases are a match to TRBD1. The CDR3 covers 17 residues. Germline loops: CDR1 KGHSH, CDR2 LQKENI. The V gene end was trimmed by 3 bases and the J gene end by 0 bases; junction bases not matched to a gene: 6. The CDR3 here is CASSPYRQGASTDTQYF. CDR3 DNA (partial): TGTGCCAGCTCACCCTACAGACAGGGGGCAAGCACAGATACG.

In its sample, this clone was seen many times. Read sequence stops 3 residues before the CDR3 end, and the germline J gene provides the missing end. The chain employs TRBV10-1 and TRBJ2-3; D possibly corresponds to TRBD2 (5 bases). V was clipped by 7 bases and J by 6 bases, with 14 bases between them. Germline V gene sequence: CDR1 WNHNN, CDR2 SYGVQD (reference sequence). The CDR3 contains 13 residues. CDR3 bases read: TGCGCCAGCATGGTTAGCGATAGCGATACG. The encoded protein is CASMVSDSDT. Given in full, the CDR3 is CASMVSDSDTQYF.

Remarks on this clone: The read comes to an end 3 residues before the CDR3 does, leaving the germline J gene to fill in the end. The V call is TRBV18, the J call TRBJ2-1; 15 bases line up with TRBD2. This CDR3 is built from 15 residues. The V and J ends lost 3 bases and 9 bases, in that order; junction bases with no gene match: 3. Germline CDR1 reads KGHSH; CDR2 reads LQKENI. CDR3 in amino acids: CASSPGLAGGGEQFF. The sequenced CDR3 bases are TGTGCCAGCTCACCGGGACTAGCGGGGGGTGGTGAG.

On this clone: Sequencing ends 3 residues short of the CDR3 end; the germline J gene provides the rest. The chain employs TRBV18 and TRBJ2-5; D ambiguous. The CDR3 covers 13 residues. Germline lookup yields CDR1 KGHSH and CDR2 LQKENI. Trimming left V 2 bases short and J 2 bases short, with 6 bases between. The sequenced CDR3 bases are TGTGCCAGCTCACCAAACAGACAAGAGACC. The encoded protein is CASSPNRQET. The entire CDR3 sequence reads CASSPNRQETQYF.

This clone occurred a few times. The CDR3 DNA, read in part, is TGTGCCAGCACCTACCCCGGGACAGGGGGCGAAAAA. This gives the protein CASTYPGTGGEK. The whole CDR3 sequence is CASTYPGTGGEKLFF. The chain couples TRBV2 to TRBJ1-4, with 12 nucleotides matching TRBD1. The read gets to within 3 residues of the CDR3 end, and the germline J gene fills in the rest. The J segment lost 8 bases and the V segment lost 7 bases, leaving 8 bases of the junction unmatched. There are 15 residues in the CDR3. CDR1 is SNHLY and CDR2 is FYNNEI in the germline V gene.

This clone appeared a few times. The covered CDR3 bases are TGTGCCAGCAGTGATCGAGGGGAGTGGACC. Translation: CASSDRGEWT. The CDR3 as a whole reads CASSDRGEWTQYF. The chain couples TRBV2 to TRBJ2-5; tentatively, D is TRBD1 or TRBD2 (5 bases each). The sequenced fragment ends 3 residues before the CDR3 boundary, so the rest is inferred from the germline J gene. V lost 3 bases and J lost 7, with 12 bases in between. The CDR3 is made up of 13 amino acids. Looked up from germline, CDR1 is SNHLY and CDR2 is FYNNEI.

The CDR3 reads CASSLGPGQGGRSEQFF. CDR3 DNA, as far as it was read: TGTGCCAGCAGCTTAGGCCCGGGACAGGGGGGACGAAGTGAG. The chain recombines TRBV7-8 with TRBJ2-1, with 11 bases matching TRBD1. The sequence runs out 3 residues before the end of the CDR3; the remainder is reconstructed from the germline J gene. After removal of 1 base from V and 9 bases from J, the junction contained 11 bases not matched to a gene. This CDR3 is 17 amino acids long. Germline-derived CDR1 and CDR2 are SGHVS and FQNEAQ. Full variable domain (outside the CDR3, taken from reference TRBV7-8 and TRBJ2-1): GAGVSQSPRYKVAKRGQDVALRCDPISGHVSLFWYQQALGQGPEFLTYFQNEAQLDKSGLPSDRFFAERPEGSVSTLKIQRTQQEDSAVYLCASSLGPGQGGRSEQFFGPGTRLTVL.

This clone was observed at least ten times. The CDR3 loop reads CASSLVQGANYGYTF. CDR3 bases read: TGTGCCAGCAGCCTAGTACAGGGGGCTAACTATGGC. The V call is TRBV7-2, the J call TRBJ1-2, with TRBD1 matching 8 bases. Read data end 3 residues before the CDR3 end; the end is taken from the germline J gene. The V segment lost 5 bases and the J segment 0 bases; nucleotides outside the gene matches: 5. Germline CDR1 and CDR2: SGHTA and FQGNSA. There are 15 residues in the CDR3.

With regard to this clone: The read halts 3 residues ahead of the CDR3 end, with the missing end drawn from the germline J gene. This chain uses TRBV18 with TRBJ1-1, with 8 bases fitting TRBD1. The germline CDR1 and CDR2 sequences are KGHSH and LQKENI. This CDR3 is 14 amino acids long. The CDR3 sequence is CASSTTGTGLWAFF. CDR3 DNA (partial): TGTGCCAGCTCAACGACCGGGACAGGTCTGTGG.

This clone was recorded a few times. Read sequence stops 3 residues before the CDR3 end, and the germline J gene provides the missing end. The genes are TRBV30 and TRBJ2-7; TRBD2 matches at 12 bases. The V gene end was trimmed by 0 bases and the J gene end by 4 bases; junction bases not matched to a gene: 1. In germline, CDR1 is GTSNPN, CDR2 SVGIG (reference sequence). The CDR3 has 14 residues. The CDR3 protein is CAWSVLAGGYEQYF. The part of the CDR3 DNA that was read is TGTGCCTGGAGTGTACTAGCGGGGGGTTACGAG.

This clone was counted between two and nine times. The read comes to an end 3 residues before the CDR3 does, leaving the germline J gene to fill in the end. The rearrangement links TRBV7-2 to TRBJ2-5, with TRBD2 matching over 8 bases. The germline V gene encodes CDR1 SGHTA and CDR2 FQGNSA. CDR3 length equals 14 residues. With V trimmed by 5 bases and J by 4 bases, 6 bases remained unmatched. CDR3 DNA, as far as it was read: TGTGCCAGCAGCAGCCCGGGGGGGATAGAGACC. Amino acid sequence: CASSSPGGIET. The entire CDR3 sequence reads CASSSPGGIETQYF.

This clone was recorded a few times. The read halts 3 residues ahead of the CDR3 end, with the missing end drawn from the germline J gene. The chain carries TRBV19 and TRBJ1-1; D is ambiguous. The CDR3 has 16 amino acids. V was clipped by 7 bases and J by 5 bases, with 23 bases between them. The germline CDR1 and CDR2 sequences are LNHDA and SQIVND (reference sequence). The part of the CDR3 DNA that was read is TGTGCCAGTACCAAGTCGGGGATTTTCGGTAATACTGAA. Translated: CASTKSGIFGNTE. The CDR3 in full is CASTKSGIFGNTEAFF.